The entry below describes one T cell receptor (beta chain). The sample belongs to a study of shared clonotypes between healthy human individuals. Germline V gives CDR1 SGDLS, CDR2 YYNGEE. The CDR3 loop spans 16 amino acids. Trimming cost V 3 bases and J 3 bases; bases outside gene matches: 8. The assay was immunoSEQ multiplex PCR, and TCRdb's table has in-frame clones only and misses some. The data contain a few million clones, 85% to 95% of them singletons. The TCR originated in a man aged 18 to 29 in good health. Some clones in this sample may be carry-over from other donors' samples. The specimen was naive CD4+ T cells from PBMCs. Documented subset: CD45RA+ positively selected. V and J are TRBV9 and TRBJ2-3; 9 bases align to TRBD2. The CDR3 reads CASSAGGRAVTDTQYF. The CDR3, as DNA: TGTGCCAGCAGCGCGGGCGGGAGGGCCGTAACAGATACGCAGTATTTT.